These 12 T cell receptor beta chains share one sample of origin, sequenced in a study of CD8 T cells in Susac syndrome. Random hexamers were used to reverse transcribe roughly 0.45 to 1 ug of RNA. TCRdb fed the immunoSEQ multiplex PCR reads into MiXCR, producing one record per CDR3 protein. Of 74,000 or so distinct CDR3 sequences in the sample, more than 85% are singletons; the top ten hold over 0.5%. Material: CD4+ T cells from PBMCs. All receptors come from a human donor with Susac syndrome.

V gene TRBV19 combines with J gene TRBJ1-3; D unclear. V was pared by 7 bases and J by 1 base, with 17 bases between. This CDR3 contains 16 residues. Germline V CDR1 and CDR2: LNHDA, SQIVND (reference sequence). CDR3 coding DNA: TGTGCCAGTAAGAAGGCGCCCCTCGAATCTGGAAACACCATATATTTT. Protein sequence: CASKKAPLESGNTIYF. The full variable domain, rest sourced from reference TRBV19 and TRBJ1-3, is DGGITQSPKYLFRKEGQNVTLSCEQNLNHDAMYWYRQDPGQGLRLIYYSQIVNDFQKGDIAEGYSVSREKKESFPLTVTSAQKNPTAFYLCASKKAPLESGNTIYFGEGSWLTVV.

The chain is built from TRBV20-1 and TRBJ2-1; D is possibly TRBD2 (6 bases). CDR1 is DFQATT and CDR2 is SNEGSKA in the germline V gene (reference sequence). The length of the CDR3 is 14 residues. V was cut by 6 bases and J by 8 bases, with 20 bases left in between. The DNA of the CDR3 is TGCAGTGCCCAACCCGGGACTCCCCCTTATGAGCAGTTCTTC. This sequence encodes CSAQPGTPPYEQFF.

The chain combines TRBV29-1 with TRBJ1-4, with 10 positions matching TRBD1. The CDR3 is made up of 14 amino acids. The V segment lost 5 bases and the J segment 6 bases; nucleotides outside the gene matches: 6. The germline V gene encodes CDR1 SQVTM and CDR2 ANQGSEA. DNA for the CDR3: TGCAGCGTTATCGGACAGGGGGGAGATGAAAAACTGTTTTTT. Translating it yields CSVIGQGGDEKLFF.

This chain connects TRBV6-6 to TRBJ2-5, with 7 bases lining up with TRBD1. The CDR3 consists of 13 residues. V lost 6 bases to trimming and J lost 2 bases; unmatched junction nucleotides: 3. Germline V gene sequence: CDR1 MNHNY, CDR2 SVGAGI (reference sequence). CDR3 loop: CASRTGPQETQYF. The CDR3 coding sequence is TGTGCCAGCAGGACAGGGCCGCAAGAGACCCAGTACTTC.

J is TRBJ1-5 and V is TRBV6-6; D unclear. Trimming cost V 2 bases and J 0 bases, with 5 bases left between them. CDR1 is MNHNY, CDR2 SVGAGI, per germline (reference sequence). The CDR3 extends over 14 amino acids. The CDR3 loop is CASSYSYSNQPQHF. For the CDR3, the DNA is TGTGCCAGCAGTTACAGTTATAGCAATCAGCCCCAGCATTTT.

The chain has TRBV9 and TRBJ2-3; perhaps TRBD1 as D (6 bases). The germline CDR1 and CDR2 sequences are SGDLS and YYNGEE. This CDR3 spans 14 amino acids. V was shortened by 1 base and J by 2 bases, with 8 bases between the two germline ends. CDR3 coding DNA: TGTGCCAGCAGCGTAACAGGGAACACAGATACGCAGTATTTT. The encoded protein is CASSVTGNTDTQYF.

The chain uses TRBV18 and TRBJ2-3; 10 bases align to TRBD1. This CDR3 comprises 14 residues. The ends lost 3 bases at V and 6 bases at J; junction bases unmatched: 3. Germline V gene sequence: CDR1 KGHSH, CDR2 LQKENI. The CDR3: CASSPRQGADTQYF. CDR3 DNA: TGTGCCAGCTCACCCCGACAGGGGGCCGATACGCAGTATTTT.

The chain employs TRBV7-8 and TRBJ2-7; D tentatively reads TRBD1 or TRBD2 (5 bases each). This CDR3 is built from 13 residues. Germline loops: CDR1 SGHVS, CDR2 FQNEAQ. V shed 5 bases and J shed 2 bases, with 10 bases lying between them. The CDR3 is CASSPRGTYEQYF. The DNA for the CDR3 is TGTGCCAGCAGCCCGAGGGGAACCTACGAGCAGTACTTC.

This chain connects TRBV2 to TRBJ2-2, with D hard to call. The CDR3 runs to 13 residues. CDR1 SNHLY and CDR2 FYNNEI come from the germline V gene. The germline V and J ends were trimmed by 8 bases and 4 bases, with 11 bases remaining between them. This CDR3 is CASAVTATGELFF. CDR3 nucleotides: TGTGCCAGCGCGGTTACGGCCACCGGGGAGCTGTTTTTT.

The CDR3 DNA reads as TGCAGTGTCCGAGAAAGCTCCTACAATGAGCAGTTCTTC. Encoded protein: CSVRESSYNEQFF. The genes are TRBV20-1 and TRBJ2-1; D is undetermined. The ends were cut back, 7 bases at V and 0 bases at J, with 10 bases in the middle. Germline CDR1 reads DFQATT; CDR2 reads SNEGSKA (reference sequence). The CDR3 is 13 residues long.

The chain has TRBV5-1 and TRBJ1-5; TRBD1 is a possible D gene (5 bases). There are 15 residues in the CDR3. Germline V gene data show CDR1 as SGHRS and CDR2 as YFSETQ. Trimming removed 0 bases at V and 3 bases at J, with 10 bases between. The chain's CDR3 is CASSLGDRDNQPQHF. CDR3 in DNA: TGCGCCAGCAGCTTGGGGGACCGGGACAATCAGCCCCAGCATTTT.

The chain links TRBV19 to TRBJ1-1; no firm D call. The V gene's germline CDR1 is LNHDA and CDR2 SQIVND (reference sequence). The CDR3 spans 14 residues. The ends were cut back, 3 bases at V and 3 bases at J, with 11 bases in the middle. In DNA form, the CDR3 reads TGTGCCAGTAGTATGGGTCGGTGGGACACTGAAGCTTTCTTT. This gives the protein CASSMGRWDTEAFF.